The TCR beta chain described here comes from a study of CXCR3-negative and CXCR3-positive naive CD8 T cells. Whole-study results and caveats: CXCR3-positive naive cells had TRB CDR3s that were more hydrophobic than CXCR3-negative naive cells had.

5' RACE that incorporated UMI labels was used to prepare the TRB cDNA libraries. One entry per CDR3 protein, without DNA, is what TCRdb gives after re-calling the 5' RACE reads. The table lists more than 80,000 distinct CDR3 sequences. As concerns this clonotype: Antigen specificity is unknown.

This CDR3 comprises 16 residues. What was sequenced was naive CXCR3+ CD8+ T cells from blood. Described subset: CD45RO-CCR7+CD27+CD95- naive CD8+ T cells expressing CXCR3 (TNR3+). The receptor's source is a human donor in good health. Some clones in this sample may be carry-over from other donors' samples. The chain has TRBV12-3 or TRBV12-4 and TRBJ1-2; checking the TCRdb D call of TRBD1 is not possible without DNA. The CDR3 reads CASTLGQGAPDYGYTF.